One and the same sample provided the 5 T cell receptor beta chains below, sequenced in a study of cytomegalovirus exposure and HLA in healthy donors. The PCR was carried out with 60 Vbeta primers and 13 Jbeta primers. The method was immunoSEQ multiplex PCR; TCRdb's version includes in-frame clones alone and lacks a portion of them. The sample has around 70,000 clones; 75% are singletons. Sequencing used PBMCs. These receptors were taken from a man between 65 and 80 years old in good health and CMV-seronegative.

V usage is TRBV2 and J usage is TRBJ2-5; D is possibly TRBD1 (6 bases). CDR3 length: 13 residues. Trimming shortened V by 6 bases and J by 3 bases, and 11 bases separated the two germline ends. Germline V lookup: CDR1 SNHLY, CDR2 FYNNEI. CDR3 in DNA: TGTGCCAGCAGAACTGGGACAAAAGAGACCCAGTACTTC. Its translation: CASRTGTKETQYF.

This clone was seen once. The J gene is TRBJ2-5, the V gene TRBV7-9; a weak D match, TRBD2 (5 bases). Trimming removed 5 bases at V and 2 bases at J, with 15 bases between. This CDR3 comprises 15 residues. Germline values: CDR1 SEHNR, CDR2 FQNEAQ (reference sequence). CDR3 protein: CASSRTGNQQETQYF. The CDR3 nucleotides read TGTGCCAGCAGCCGTACCGGGAACCAGCAAGAGACCCAGTACTTC.

The chain carries TRBV6-1 and TRBJ2-5; 9 bases are shared with TRBD1. This CDR3 spans 16 amino acids. V shed 2 bases and J 1 base; nucleotides not matched to a gene: 5. Germline V gives CDR1 MNHNS, CDR2 SASEGT. CDR3 amino acids: CASSESTGGLQETQYF. The CDR3 DNA reads as TGTGCCAGCAGTGAATCGACAGGGGGACTCCAAGAGACCCAGTACTTC.

This sequence joins TRBV5-6 and TRBJ1-1; 9 positions match TRBD1. The CDR3 sequence is 15 residues long. The trim removed 4 bases at V and 1 base at J, leaving 5 bases unmatched. CDR1 and CDR2 from the germline V gene are SGHDT and YYEEEE. The CDR3 nucleotides read TGTGCCAGCAGCCTGGGACAGGGAAGGAACACTGAAGCTTTCTTT. It yields the protein CASSLGQGRNTEAFF.

This chain connects TRBV18 to TRBJ2-3; 9 bases fit TRBD1. This CDR3 contains 16 residues. Germline lookup yields CDR1 KGHSH and CDR2 LQKENI. After removal of 1 base from V and 0 bases from J, the junction contained 2 bases not matched to a gene. CDR3 in DNA: TGTGCCAGCTCACCACTAGGGACAGGGAGCACAGATACGCAGTATTTT. This gives the protein CASSPLGTGSTDTQYF.